This passage covers 19 T cell receptor beta chains from one sample sequenced in a study of T-cell memory formation after mild COVID-19. TCRdb itself ran the 5' RACE reads through MiXCR, one entry per CDR3 protein. The sample shows fewer than 50,000 distinct CDR3 sequences, approximately 6.6% of them seen only once. Input material: PBMCs or a T cell subset sorted from them (not recorded which). Receptors originate from a man between 18 and 35 years old who had mild COVID-19 (a few samples of this study predate the infection). Cell type and time point are not known.

This chain links TRBV5-1 with TRBJ2-1; D not certain. Looked up from germline, CDR1 is SGHRS and CDR2 is YFSETQ. Trimming left V 5 bases short and J 4 bases short, with 10 bases between. This CDR3 has 13 amino acids. CDR3 in DNA: TGCGCCAGCAGGGCGGTCGATTACAATGAGCAGTTCTTC. This encodes CASRAVDYNEQFF. Combining the CDR3 with reference TRBV5-1 and TRBJ2-1 gives the whole variable domain KAGVTQTPRYLIKTRGQQVTLSCSPISGHRSVSWYQQTPGQGLQFLFEYFSETQRNKGNFPGRFSGRQFSNSRSEMNVSTLELGDSALYLCASRAVDYNEQFFGPGTRLTVL.

This clonotype was observed many times. DNA for the CDR3: TGTGCCAGCAGCTTTACTAGCGACCGCACAGATACGCAGTATTTT. Its protein product is CASSFTSDRTDTQYF. The V and J genes are TRBV7-3 and TRBJ2-3; 7 nucleotides line up with TRBD2. The CDR3 loop spans 15 amino acids. The germline gives CDR1 SGHTA, CDR2 FQGTGA. Losses at the gene ends were 3 bases for V and 1 base for J; bases not matched to a gene: 4. The full variable domain, with the rest looked up from reference TRBV7-3 and TRBJ2-3, is GAGVSQTPSNKVTEKGKYVELRCDPISGHTALYWYRQSLGQGPEFLIYFQGTGAADDSGLPNDRFFAVRPEGSVSTLKIQRTERGDSAVYLCASSFTSDRTDTQYFGPGTRLTVL.

This chain joins TRBV6-6 and TRBJ2-5; a possible D gene is TRBD2 (7 bases). The CDR3 contains 13 residues. The V gene lost 7 bases and the J gene lost 5 bases, with 14 bases spanning the gap. Germline lookup yields CDR1 MNHNY and CDR2 SVGAGI (reference sequence). In DNA form, the CDR3 reads TGTGCCAGCAACGTACAGGGAGGGGAGACCCAGTACTTC. Its protein product is CASNVQGGETQYF.

This clonotype was recorded many times. This sequence joins TRBV7-9 and TRBJ2-5; no firm D call. From germline, CDR1 is SEHNR and CDR2 FQNEAQ (reference sequence). The CDR3 runs to 17 residues. Trimming left V 4 bases short and J 3 bases short, with 21 bases between. The CDR3 DNA sequence: TGTGCCAGCAGCTCGAAAAGAACTGTCGGAGATGAAGAGACCCAGTACTTC. It is translated as CASSSKRTVGDEETQYF.

This chain joins TRBV7-3 and TRBJ2-7; 7 bases line up with TRBD1. This CDR3 is 13 amino acids long. V dropped 4 bases and J dropped 4; count of bases not matched to a gene: 4. The germline CDR1 and CDR2 sequences are SGHTA and FQGTGA. As DNA, the CDR3 is TGTGCCAGCAGCTCCTCAGGGGGTTACGAGCAGTACTTC. It encodes CASSSSGGYEQYF.

This clonotype was seen more than once but under ten times. The chain is built from TRBV5-6 and TRBJ2-5, with D perhaps TRBD1 or TRBD2 (5 bases each). The V gene's germline CDR1 is SGHDT and CDR2 YYEEEE. CDR3 size: 15 residues. V lost 4 bases, J lost 0 bases, and 13 bases lay in between. The CDR3 DNA sequence: TGTGCCAGCAGCCGGGGACCCACGTACCAAGAGACCCAGTACTTC. It encodes CASSRGPTYQETQYF.

Only a few counts were recorded for this clonotype. The J gene is TRBJ1-6, the V gene TRBV2; D ambiguous. Germline assignment: CDR1 SNHLY and CDR2 FYNNEI. V lost 6 bases and J 9 bases, leaving 9 bases between the germline ends. The length of the CDR3 is 12 residues. The CDR3 DNA is TGTGCCAGCAGCGAGGAGGGTTCACCCCTCCACTTT. Translated, it gives CASSEEGSPLHF.

As to this clonotype: One base away lies a much larger clone, so this may be a sequencing read error. J is TRBJ2-1 and V is TRBV2; D gene ambiguous. Per germline, CDR1 SNHLY and CDR2 FYNNEI. CDR3 size: 12 residues. The CDR3 spells CASSGPYTEQFF. The CDR3 DNA reads as TGTGCCAGCAGTGGACCCTACACTGAGCAGTTCTTC.

This clonotype was recorded at least ten times. The chain couples TRBV12-3 or TRBV12-4 to TRBJ1-1, with TRBD1 matching 8 bases. J was trimmed by 13 bases and V by 1 base; bases with no gene match: 5. The CDR3 length is 12 residues. CDR3 sequence (DNA): TGTGCCAGCAGTTTAGGGGGACAGGTCGTTTTCTTT. Translated: CASSLGGQVVFF.

CDR3 in amino acids: CASSLELRGLTDTQYF. The CDR3 DNA follows: TGTGCCAGCAGCTTGGAATTGAGGGGACTCACAGATACGCAGTATTTT. The V and J genes are TRBV5-5 and TRBJ2-3, with D possibly being TRBD2 (6 bases). Germline V gene lookup returns CDR1 SGHKS and CDR2 YYEKEE (reference sequence). The CDR3 runs 16 residues. V was clipped by 0 bases and J by 2 bases, with 13 bases between them.

The genes are TRBV3-1 and TRBJ2-1; the D call may be TRBD1 or TRBD2 (6 bases each). Germline V CDR1 and CDR2: LGHDT, YNNKEL (reference sequence). V dropped 5 bases and J dropped 7 bases, with 12 bases sitting between them. The CDR3 contains 13 residues. This CDR3 reads CASSVRGGNEQFF. The CDR3 DNA is TGTGCCAGCAGCGTACGAGGGGGGAATGAGCAGTTCTTC.

The chain combines TRBV7-9 with TRBJ1-1; D is perhaps TRBD1 (6 bases). In germline, CDR1 is SEHNR, CDR2 FQNEAQ (reference sequence). This CDR3 region has 12 residues. Trimming removed 10 bases from V and 6 bases from J, with 15 bases in between. The CDR3 is CATRGLAAEAFF. CDR3 DNA sequence: TGTGCCACCCGGGGGCTGGCGGCTGAAGCTTTCTTT.

Note on this clonotype: Possible read error: a much larger clone is one base away. This chain connects TRBV6-5 to TRBJ2-1; no reliable D call. CDR1 and CDR2 from the germline V gene are MNHEY and SVGAGI. The length of the CDR3 is 15 residues. CDR3 nucleotides: TGTGACAGCAGTTACGCGGTGCCAACCTACAATGAGCAGTTCTTC. Translating gives CDSSYAVPTYNEQFF.

This clonotype rates as medium-sized. The gene calls are TRBV6-5 and TRBJ2-7; a possible D gene is TRBD2 (6 bases). The CDR3 runs to 15 residues. The V end was cut by 2 bases, the J end by 2 bases, with 13 bases between. Per the germline V gene, CDR1 is MNHEY and CDR2 is SVGAGI. CDR3 amino acids: CASSYEGTLPYEQYF. The CDR3 DNA reads as TGTGCCAGCAGTTACGAGGGGACTTTGCCCTACGAGCAGTACTTC.

The chain couples TRBV11-1 to TRBJ2-4; D gene uncertain. Per germline, CDR1 SGHAT and CDR2 FQDESV (reference sequence). Trimming left V 5 bases short and J 1 base short, with 15 bases between. The CDR3 runs 16 residues. The CDR3 DNA reads as TGTGCCAGCAGCCACTCATGGCTATCGGCCAAAAACATTCAGTACTTC. Amino acid sequence: CASSHSWLSAKNIQYF.

This clonotype was counted only a few times. The rearrangement uses TRBV4-2 and TRBJ2-7; 13 bases fit TRBD2. Trimming cost V 2 bases and J 10 bases; bases outside gene matches: 11. This CDR3 spans 16 amino acids. The germline CDR1 and CDR2 sequences are LGHNA and YNFKEQ. Here the CDR3 DNA reads TGTGCCAGCAGCCAACCTAATCCGGGACTAGCGGGGCTTCAGTACTTC. Its protein product is CASSQPNPGLAGLQYF.

This clonotype was counted only a few times. The chain recombines TRBV25-1 with TRBJ1-6; D is uncertain. The CDR3 has 13 amino acids. CDR1 and CDR2 from the germline V gene are MGHDK and SYGVNS. Between the trimmed V and J ends, which lost 1 base and 11 bases, there was a span of 9 bases. CDR3 sequence reads: CASSEFGRAPLHF. DNA for the CDR3: TGTGCCAGCAGTGAATTCGGGCGGGCACCCCTCCACTTT.

The chain uses TRBV5-1 and TRBJ2-7; TRBD1 agrees at 7 bases. The CDR3 loop spans 12 amino acids. Germline V CDR1 and CDR2: SGHRS, YFSETQ. V gave up 8 bases and J gave up 4 bases; unmatched junction bases: 6. The CDR3 sequence: CASSQGQYEQYF. DNA for the CDR3: TGCGCCAGTTCGCAGGGACAGTACGAGCAGTACTTC.

There are many counts of this clonotype. V and J are TRBV14 and TRBJ2-3, with D perhaps TRBD2 (5 bases). Germline CDR1 is SGHDN and CDR2 is FVKESK. V was trimmed by 1 base and J by 6 bases, leaving 5 bases between them. There are 12 residues in the CDR3. CDR3 residues: CASSQAGDTQYF. The CDR3, as DNA: TGTGCCAGCAGCCAAGCGGGGGATACGCAGTATTTT.